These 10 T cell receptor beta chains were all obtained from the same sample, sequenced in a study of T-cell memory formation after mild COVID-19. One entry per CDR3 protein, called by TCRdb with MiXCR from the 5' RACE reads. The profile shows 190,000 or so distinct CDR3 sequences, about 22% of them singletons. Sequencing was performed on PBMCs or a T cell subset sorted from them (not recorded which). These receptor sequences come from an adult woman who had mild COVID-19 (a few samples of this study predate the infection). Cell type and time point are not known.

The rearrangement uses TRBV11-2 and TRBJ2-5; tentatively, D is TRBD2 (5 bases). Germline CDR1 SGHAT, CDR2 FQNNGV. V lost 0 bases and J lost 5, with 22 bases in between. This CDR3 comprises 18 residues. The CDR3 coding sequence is TGTGCCAGCAGCTTAGATGGCCTAGGAGGTGCAAAAAGCGAGACCCAGTACTTC. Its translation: CASSLDGLGGAKSETQYF.

CDR3 nucleotides: TGTGCCAGCAGCGTAGGGGGGACTAGTGTCTATGGCTACACCTTC. As protein: CASSVGGTSVYGYTF. The chain recombines TRBV9 with TRBJ1-2; D possibly corresponds to TRBD1 (5 bases). V was clipped by 0 bases and J by 4 bases, with 13 bases between them. Germline CDR1 reads SGDLS; CDR2 reads YYNGEE. This CDR3 region has 15 residues.

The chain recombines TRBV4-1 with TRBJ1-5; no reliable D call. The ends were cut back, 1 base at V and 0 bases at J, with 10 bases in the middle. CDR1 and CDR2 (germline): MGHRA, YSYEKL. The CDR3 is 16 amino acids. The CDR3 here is CASSQAAEFSNQPQHF. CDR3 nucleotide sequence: TGCGCCAGCAGCCAAGCCGCGGAGTTTAGCAATCAGCCCCAGCATTTT.

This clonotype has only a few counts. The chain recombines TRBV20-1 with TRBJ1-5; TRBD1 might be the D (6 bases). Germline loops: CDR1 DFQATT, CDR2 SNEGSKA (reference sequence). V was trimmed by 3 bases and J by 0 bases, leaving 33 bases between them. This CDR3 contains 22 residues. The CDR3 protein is CSARVMAPGGRGLMDSNQPQHF. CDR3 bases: TGCAGTGCTAGGGTAATGGCCCCGGGTGGCAGGGGACTCATGGATAGCAATCAGCCCCAGCATTTT.

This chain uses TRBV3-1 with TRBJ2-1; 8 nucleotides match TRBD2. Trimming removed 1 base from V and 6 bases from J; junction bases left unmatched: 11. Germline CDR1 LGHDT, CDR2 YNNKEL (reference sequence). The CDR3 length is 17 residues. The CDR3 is CASSQGPGLGPTNEQFF. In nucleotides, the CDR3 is TGTGCCAGCAGCCAAGGTCCGGGACTAGGGCCCACCAATGAGCAGTTCTTC.

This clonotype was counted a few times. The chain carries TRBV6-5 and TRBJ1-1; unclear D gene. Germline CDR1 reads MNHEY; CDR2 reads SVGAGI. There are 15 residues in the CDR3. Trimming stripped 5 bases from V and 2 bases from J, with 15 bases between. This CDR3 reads CASSLLGRANTEAFF. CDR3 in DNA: TGTGCCAGCAGTCTCCTAGGACGGGCAAACACTGAAGCTTTCTTT.

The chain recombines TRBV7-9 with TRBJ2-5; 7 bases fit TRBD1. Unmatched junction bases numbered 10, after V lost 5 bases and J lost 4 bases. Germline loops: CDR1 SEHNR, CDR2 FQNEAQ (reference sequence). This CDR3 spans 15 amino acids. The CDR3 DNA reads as TGTGCCAGCAGCCATACGGGACAGACGAGAGAGACCCAGTACTTC. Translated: CASSHTGQTRETQYF.

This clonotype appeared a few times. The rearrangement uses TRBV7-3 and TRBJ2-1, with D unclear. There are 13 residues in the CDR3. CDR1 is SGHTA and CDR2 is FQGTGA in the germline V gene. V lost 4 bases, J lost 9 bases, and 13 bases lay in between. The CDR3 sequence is CASSSAPHGEQFF. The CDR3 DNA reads TGTGCCAGCAGCTCGGCCCCCCATGGTGAGCAGTTCTTC.

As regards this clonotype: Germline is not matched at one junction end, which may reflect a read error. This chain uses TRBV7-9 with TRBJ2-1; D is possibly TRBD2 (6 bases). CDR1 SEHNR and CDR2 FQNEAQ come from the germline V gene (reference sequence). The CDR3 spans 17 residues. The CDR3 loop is CASSPLGGEWAYNEHFF. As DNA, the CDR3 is TGTGCCAGCAGCCCCCTGGGCGGGGAGTGGGCTTACAATGAGCATTTCTTC. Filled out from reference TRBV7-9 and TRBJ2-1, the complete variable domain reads DTGVSQNPRHKITKRGQNVTFRCDPISEHNRLYWYRQTLGQGPEFLTYFQNEAQLEKSRLLSDRFSAERPKGSFSTLEIQRTEQGDSAMYLCASSPLGGEWAYNEHFFGPGTRLTVL.

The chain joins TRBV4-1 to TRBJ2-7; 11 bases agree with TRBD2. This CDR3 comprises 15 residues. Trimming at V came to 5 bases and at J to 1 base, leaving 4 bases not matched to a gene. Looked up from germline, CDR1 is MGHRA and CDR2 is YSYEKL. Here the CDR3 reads CASSILAGDSYEQYF. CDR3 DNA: TGCGCCAGCAGCATACTAGCGGGGGATTCCTACGAGCAGTACTTC.